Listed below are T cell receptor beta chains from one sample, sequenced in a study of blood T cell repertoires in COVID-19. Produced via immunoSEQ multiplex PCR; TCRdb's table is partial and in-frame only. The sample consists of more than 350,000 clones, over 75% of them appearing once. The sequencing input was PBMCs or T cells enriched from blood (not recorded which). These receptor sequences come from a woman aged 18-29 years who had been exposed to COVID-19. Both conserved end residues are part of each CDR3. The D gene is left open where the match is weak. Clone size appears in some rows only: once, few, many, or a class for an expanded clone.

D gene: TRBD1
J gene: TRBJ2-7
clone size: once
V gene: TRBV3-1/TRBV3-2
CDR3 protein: CASSPPRTGGGYEQYF
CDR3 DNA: TGTGCCAGCAGCCCTCCGAGGACAGGGGGGGGTTACGAGCAGTACTTC

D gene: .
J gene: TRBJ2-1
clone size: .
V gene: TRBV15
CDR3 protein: CATSRGQGNEQFF
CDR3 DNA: TGTGCCACCAGCAGAGGGCAGGGCAATGAGCAGTTCTTC

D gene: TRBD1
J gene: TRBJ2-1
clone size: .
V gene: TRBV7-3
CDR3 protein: CASSLTGEKNEQFF
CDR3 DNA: TGTGCCAGCAGCTTGACAGGGGAAAAAAATGAGCAGTTCTTC

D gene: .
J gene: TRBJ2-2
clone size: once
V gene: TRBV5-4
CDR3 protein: CASSLAINTGELFF
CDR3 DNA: TGTGCCAGCAGCTTGGCTATAAACACCGGGGAGCTGTTTTTT

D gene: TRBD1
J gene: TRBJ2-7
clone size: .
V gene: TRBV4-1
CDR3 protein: CASSLRQDRAFGQYF
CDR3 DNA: TGCGCCAGCAGCCTCCGGCAAGACAGGGCTTTTGGGCAGTACTTC

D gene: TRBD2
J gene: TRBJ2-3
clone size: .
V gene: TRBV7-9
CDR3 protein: CASSFLGLAGETTQYF
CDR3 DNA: TGTGCCAGCAGCTTTTTGGGACTAGCGGGAGAGACTACGCAGTATTTT

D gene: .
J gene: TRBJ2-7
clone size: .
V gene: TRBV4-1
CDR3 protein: CASSHRGRGYEQYF
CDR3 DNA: TGCGCCAGCAGCCACCGGGGCAGGGGCTACGAGCAGTACTTC

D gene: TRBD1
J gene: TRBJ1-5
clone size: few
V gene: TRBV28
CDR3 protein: CASSRAGGFPSNQPQHF
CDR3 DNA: TGTGCCAGCAGTAGGGCAGGGGGCTTCCCTAGCAATCAGCCCCAGCATTTT

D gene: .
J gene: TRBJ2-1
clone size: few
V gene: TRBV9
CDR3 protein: CASSPQGREQFF
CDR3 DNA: TGTGCCAGCAGCCCACAGGGCAGGGAGCAGTTCTTC

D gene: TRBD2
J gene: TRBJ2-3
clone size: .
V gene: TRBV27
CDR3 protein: CASRDWTRQGTDTQYF
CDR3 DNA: TGTGCCAGCAGGGATTGGACTAGGCAGGGCACAGATACGCAGTATTTT

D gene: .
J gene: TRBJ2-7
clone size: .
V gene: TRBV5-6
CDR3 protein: CASGQQGPYEQYF
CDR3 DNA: TGTGCCAGCGGCCAACAGGGCCCCTACGAGCAGTACTTC

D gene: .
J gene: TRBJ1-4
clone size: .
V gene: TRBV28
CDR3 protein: CASSLSRGNEKLFF
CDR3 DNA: TGTGCCAGCAGTTTATCCCGCGGGAATGAAAAACTGTTTTTT

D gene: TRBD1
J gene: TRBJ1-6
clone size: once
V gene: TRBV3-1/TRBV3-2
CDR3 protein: CASSRGQYNSPLHF
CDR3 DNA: TGTGCCAGCAGCCGGGGACAGTATAATTCACCCCTCCACTTT

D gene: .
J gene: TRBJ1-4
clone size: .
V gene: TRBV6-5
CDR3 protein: CASSLGGLKDEKLFF
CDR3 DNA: TGTGCCAGCAGTCTAGGGGGTCTTAAGGATGAAAAACTGTTTTTT

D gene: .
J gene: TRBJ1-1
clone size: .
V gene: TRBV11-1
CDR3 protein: CASSLGLGRDTEAFF
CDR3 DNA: TGTGCCAGCAGCTTAGGACTTGGCAGGGACACTGAAGCTTTCTTT

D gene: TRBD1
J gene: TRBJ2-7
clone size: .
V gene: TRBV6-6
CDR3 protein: CASSLGDREQYF
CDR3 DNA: TGTGCCAGCAGTTTGGGGGACAGGGAGCAGTACTTC

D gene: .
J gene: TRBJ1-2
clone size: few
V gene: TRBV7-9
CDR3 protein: CASSLIFGGKYGYTF
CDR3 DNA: TGTGCCAGCAGCTTAATCTTCGGGGGAAAATATGGCTACACCTTC

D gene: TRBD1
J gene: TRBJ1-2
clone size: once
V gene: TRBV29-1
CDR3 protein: CSVEDRVRGYTF
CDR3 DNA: TGCAGCGTGGAGGACAGGGTCCGAGGCTACACCTTC

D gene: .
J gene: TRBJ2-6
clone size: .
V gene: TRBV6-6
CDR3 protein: CASSYAQSGANVLTF
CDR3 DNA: TGTGCCAGCAGTTACGCTCAGTCTGGGGCCAACGTCCTGACTTTC

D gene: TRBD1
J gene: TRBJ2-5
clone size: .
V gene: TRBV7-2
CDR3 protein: CASSLTTGGGEETQYF
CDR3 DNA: TGTGCCAGCAGCTTAACGACAGGGGGCGGGGAAGAGACCCAGTACTTC

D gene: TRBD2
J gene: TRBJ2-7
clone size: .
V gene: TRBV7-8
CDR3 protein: CASSLPGGVSYEQYF
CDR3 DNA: TGTGCCAGCAGCTTACCGGGGGGTGTCTCCTACGAGCAGTACTTC

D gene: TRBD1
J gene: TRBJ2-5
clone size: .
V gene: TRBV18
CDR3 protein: CASLLTTTGGGETQYF
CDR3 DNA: TGTGCCAGCTTGCTGACTACGACAGGGGGCGGAGAGACCCAGTACTTC

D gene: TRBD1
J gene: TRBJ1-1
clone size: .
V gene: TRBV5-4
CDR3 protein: CASSLGTGTEAFF
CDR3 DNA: TGTGCCAGCAGCTTGGGGACAGGCACTGAAGCTTTCTTT

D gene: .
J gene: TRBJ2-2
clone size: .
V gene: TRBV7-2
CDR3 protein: CASSPGLANTGELFF
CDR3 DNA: TGTGCCAGCAGCCCCGGGCTAGCCAACACCGGGGAGCTGTTTTTT